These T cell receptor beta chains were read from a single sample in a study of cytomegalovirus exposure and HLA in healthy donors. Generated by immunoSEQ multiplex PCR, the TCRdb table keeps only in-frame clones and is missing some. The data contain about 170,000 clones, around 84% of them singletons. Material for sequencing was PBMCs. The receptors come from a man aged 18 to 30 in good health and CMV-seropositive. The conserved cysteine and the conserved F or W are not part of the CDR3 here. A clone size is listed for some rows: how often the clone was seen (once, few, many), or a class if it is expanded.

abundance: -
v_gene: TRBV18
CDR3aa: ASSPLTGPNSPLH

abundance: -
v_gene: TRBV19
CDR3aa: ASRGGNTQY

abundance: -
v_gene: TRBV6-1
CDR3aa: ASSELGFSTDTQY

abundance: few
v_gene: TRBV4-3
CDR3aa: ASSQGQADYGYT

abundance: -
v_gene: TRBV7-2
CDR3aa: ASLLAGVVFGEQF

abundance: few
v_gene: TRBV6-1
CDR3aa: ASGDREGKSPLH

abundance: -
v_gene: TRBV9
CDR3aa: ASSVDSGHVENEQF

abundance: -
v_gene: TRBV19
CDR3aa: ASSRDRGGGYGYT

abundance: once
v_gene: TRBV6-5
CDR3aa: ASSYSRSQRTEAF

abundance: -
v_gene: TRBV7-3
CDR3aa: ASSFSGGRGTGELF

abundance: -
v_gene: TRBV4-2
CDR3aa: ASSQELANYNEQF

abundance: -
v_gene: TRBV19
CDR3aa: ASSGDRALYGYT

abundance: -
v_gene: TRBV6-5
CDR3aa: ASSYRWAGSYEQY

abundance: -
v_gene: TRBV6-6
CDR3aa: ASSPGQGINYGYT

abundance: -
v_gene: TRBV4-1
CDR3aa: ASSRRGTSNEKLF

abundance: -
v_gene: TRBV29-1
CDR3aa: SVEGLAGGFSYEQY

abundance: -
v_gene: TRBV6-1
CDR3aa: ASAEETQY

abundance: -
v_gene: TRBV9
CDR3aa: ASSVGGANGLT

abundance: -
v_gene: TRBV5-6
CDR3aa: ASSETLGQLMNTEAF

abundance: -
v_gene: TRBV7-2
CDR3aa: ASSWTKTDTQY

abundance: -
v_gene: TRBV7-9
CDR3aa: ASSAPLGSYEQY

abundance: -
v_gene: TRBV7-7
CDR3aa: ASSPWTGLDGELF

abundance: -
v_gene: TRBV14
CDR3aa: ASQPPSSYEQY

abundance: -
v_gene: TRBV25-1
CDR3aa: ASSESFGYT

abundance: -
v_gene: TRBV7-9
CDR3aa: ASSLGGTSGGRTDTQY

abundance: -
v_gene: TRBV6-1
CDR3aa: ASSEAMQGTSPLH

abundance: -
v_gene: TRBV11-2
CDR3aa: ASSLPTLAGYEQY

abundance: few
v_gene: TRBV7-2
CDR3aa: ASSLSGPLAGELF

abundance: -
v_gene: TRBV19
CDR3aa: ASNIGSGTPYGYT

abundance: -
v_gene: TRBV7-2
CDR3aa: ASSLGGSDSNYGYT

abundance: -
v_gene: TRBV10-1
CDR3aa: AGGGKGKIQPQH

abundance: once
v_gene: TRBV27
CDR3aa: ASGRPKSPLH

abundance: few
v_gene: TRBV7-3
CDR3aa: ASSLMGRGVQETQY

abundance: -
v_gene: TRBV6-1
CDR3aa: ASSEQAARGY

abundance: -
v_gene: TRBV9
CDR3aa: ASSVQGANGNAIY

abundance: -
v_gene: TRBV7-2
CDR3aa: ASGGSGVETQY

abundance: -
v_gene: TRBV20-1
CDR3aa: SASRQYEAF

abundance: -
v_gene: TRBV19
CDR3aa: ASSTRDRGFSGNQPQH

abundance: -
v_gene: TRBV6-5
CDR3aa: ASSSTVMNTEAF

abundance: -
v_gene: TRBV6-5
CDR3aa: ASSYAQTGDEQY

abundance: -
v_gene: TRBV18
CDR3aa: ASSPPTGQGAGNTEAF

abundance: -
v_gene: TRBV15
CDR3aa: ATRRGGPLTNTGELF

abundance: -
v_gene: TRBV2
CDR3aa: ASWTGSNTEAF

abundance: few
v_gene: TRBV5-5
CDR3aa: ASSLTSGGAGETQY

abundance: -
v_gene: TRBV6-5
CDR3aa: ARQGDTYNEQF

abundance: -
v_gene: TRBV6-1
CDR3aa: ASTRGLTLH

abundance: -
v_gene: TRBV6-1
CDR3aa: ASSEDRGYEQY

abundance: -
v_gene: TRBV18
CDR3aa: ASFGGSTEAF

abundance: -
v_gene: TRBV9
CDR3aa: ASSPWSGQGTDTQY

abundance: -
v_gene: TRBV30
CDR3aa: AWSRGPANEKLF

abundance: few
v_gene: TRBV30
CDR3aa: AWSGLAGGQAKNIQY

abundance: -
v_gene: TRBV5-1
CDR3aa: ASSLAITPSSYNEQF

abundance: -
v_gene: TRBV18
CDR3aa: ASSQRTGGEETQY

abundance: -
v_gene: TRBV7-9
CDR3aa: ASSLTEKNYGYT

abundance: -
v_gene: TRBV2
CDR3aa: ASKPGQGSYEQY

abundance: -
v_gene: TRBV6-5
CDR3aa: ASSPPPGMNTEAF

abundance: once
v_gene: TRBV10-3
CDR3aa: AISAGTGASTDTQY

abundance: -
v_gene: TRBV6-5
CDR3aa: ASSSHPVTNTEAF

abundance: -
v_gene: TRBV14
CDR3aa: ASSGQVNYGYT

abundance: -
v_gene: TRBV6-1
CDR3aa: ASSDEPVVHEQF